This T cell receptor (beta chain) was recorded in a study of T cell repertoires in aging, cancer and after chemotherapy. Multiplex touch-down PCR with TRB-A/B primers amplified rearranged V-D-J TRB sequences. MiXCR, run by TCRdb on the multiplex PCR reads, gives a single entry per CDR3 protein. Of some 10,000 distinct CDR3 sequences in the sample, around 38% are singletons; the top ten hold 9.9%. TCR beta rearrangements were amplified from peripheral blood genomic DNA. This CDR3 is 13 amino acids long. Germline V lookup: CDR1 DFQATT, CDR2 SNEGSKA (reference sequence). Trimming removed 5 bases at V and 9 bases at J, with 20 bases between.

The sequenced material came from blood. This receptor was identified in a human donor in good health. V and J are TRBV20-1 and TRBJ2-7, with D perhaps matching TRBD1 or TRBD2 (5 bases each). CDR3 sequence reads: CSARHWENQGQYF. CDR3 nucleotides: TGCAGTGCTCGACATTGGGAGAACCAGGGGCAGTACTTC.